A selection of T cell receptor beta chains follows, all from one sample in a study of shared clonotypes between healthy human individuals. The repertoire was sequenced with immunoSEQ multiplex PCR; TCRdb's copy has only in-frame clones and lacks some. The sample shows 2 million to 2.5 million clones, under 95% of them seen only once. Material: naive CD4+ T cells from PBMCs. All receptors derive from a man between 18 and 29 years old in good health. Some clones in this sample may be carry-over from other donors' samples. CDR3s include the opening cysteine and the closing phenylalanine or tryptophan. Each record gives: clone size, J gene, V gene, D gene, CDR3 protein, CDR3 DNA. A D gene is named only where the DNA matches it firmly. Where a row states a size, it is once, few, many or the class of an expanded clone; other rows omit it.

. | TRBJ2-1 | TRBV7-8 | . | CASSPLRFRGRPSGNNNEQFF | TGTGCCAGCAGCCCTCTTCGTTTCAGGGGAAGGCCCAGCGGGAACAACAATGAGCAGTTCTTC
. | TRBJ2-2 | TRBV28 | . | CASGGQGANTGELFF | TGTGCCAGCGGGGGGCAGGGGGCGAACACCGGGGAGCTGTTTTTT
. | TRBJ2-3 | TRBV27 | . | CASSLLGGPDTQYF | TGTGCCAGCAGCTTGCTAGGCGGACCAGATACGCAGTATTTT
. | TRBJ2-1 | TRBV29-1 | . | CSVRSLPGPGNEQFF | TGCAGCGTGCGATCTCTTCCGGGACCGGGGAATGAGCAGTTCTTC
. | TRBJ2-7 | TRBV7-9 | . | CASSLDGGLSYEQYF | TGTGCCAGCAGCTTAGACGGCGGACTCTCCTACGAGCAGTACTTC
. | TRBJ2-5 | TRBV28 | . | CASITGRGGTQYF | TGTGCCAGCATTACCGGGCGAGGAGGGACCCAGTACTTC
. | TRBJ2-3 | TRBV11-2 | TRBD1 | CASSSGTGTDTQYF | TGTGCCAGCAGCTCCGGGACAGGGACAGATACGCAGTATTTT
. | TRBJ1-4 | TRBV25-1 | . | CASSEYTEDISEKLFF | TGTGCCAGCAGTGAATATACCGAGGACATAAGTGAAAAACTGTTTTTT
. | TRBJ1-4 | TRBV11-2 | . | CASSLDVPRPGDEKLFF | TGTGCCAGCAGCTTAGATGTGCCTCGCCCTGGGGATGAAAAACTGTTTTTT
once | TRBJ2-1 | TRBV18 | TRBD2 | CASSPTSDSYNEQFF | TGTGCCAGCTCACCCACTAGCGACTCCTACAATGAGCAGTTCTTC
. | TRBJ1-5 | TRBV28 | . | CASSLWGARQPQHF | TGTGCCAGCAGTTTATGGGGGGCGCGACAGCCCCAGCATTTT
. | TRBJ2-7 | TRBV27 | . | CASSLQGLSYEQYF | TGTGCCAGCAGTTTACAGGGACTCTCCTACGAGCAGTACTTC
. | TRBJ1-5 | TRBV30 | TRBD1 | CAWESGGGNQPQHF | TGTGCCTGGGAATCAGGGGGCGGCAATCAGCCCCAGCATTTT
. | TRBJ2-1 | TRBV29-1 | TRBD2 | CSANGHPGLAGYNEQFF | TGCAGCGCAAACGGCCATCCGGGACTAGCGGGCTACAATGAGCAGTTCTTC